The 21 T cell receptor beta chains in this list originate from one sample, sequenced in a study of T cell changes during pregnancy in multiple sclerosis (dated by TCRdb to about 2019). To prepare the library, the immunoSEQ multiplex PCR assay was applied. The immuneACCESS repertoire file appears here via TCRdb, limited to in-frame rearrangements. These files lack a portion of the clones; in checked studies, under half of the deficit traces to unresolved V genes, and the cause of the others is not known. The sample records about 35,000 clones, around 90% of which are singletons. The top ten constitute 3.5% to 4% of the sample. Sequenced here: CD8+ T cells from peripheral blood mononuclear cells, sampled in the third trimester of pregnancy. The receptors derive from a female donor with multiple sclerosis, enrolled in a pregnancy study.

J is TRBJ2-7 and V is TRBV4-2; 9 nucleotides align to TRBD2. The CDR3 is 16 amino acids. Losses at the gene ends were 0 bases for V and 4 bases for J; bases not matched to a gene: 7. The germline CDR1 and CDR2 sequences are LGHNA and YNFKEQ. The CDR3 spells CASSQDGGGGAYEQYF. The CDR3 nucleotides read TGTGCCAGCAGCCAAGACGGCGGCGGGGGGGCATACGAGCAGTACTTC.

This chain links TRBV7-2 with TRBJ1-5; D ambiguous. From germline, CDR1 is SGHTA and CDR2 FQGNSA. This CDR3 contains 13 residues. Trimming pared 1 base from V and 7 bases from J, leaving 8 bases between. The CDR3 nucleotides read TGTGCCAGCAGCTTAGTCGAGGGCCAGCCCCAGCATTTT. It specifies CASSLVEGQPQHF.

This clone was observed a single time. The rearrangement joins TRBV29-1 to TRBJ2-7, with a possible D match to TRBD1 (5 bases). With 7 bases removed from V and 2 bases from J, the gap between germline ends came to 15 bases. Germline V gene lookup returns CDR1 SQVTM and CDR2 ANQGSEA. The CDR3 covers 13 residues. The CDR3 loop is CSAQMGPAYEQYF. The CDR3 bases are TGCAGCGCCCAGATGGGGCCCGCCTACGAGCAGTACTTC.

The chain is built from TRBV4-1 and TRBJ1-5; the D is unclear. CDR3 length equals 15 residues. The germline V and J ends were trimmed by 1 base and 7 bases, with 14 bases remaining between them. The germline gives CDR1 MGHRA, CDR2 YSYEKL. The DNA for the CDR3 is TGCGCCAGCAGCCAAGGAGGGCCTTGGGGACAGCCCCAGCATTTT. As protein: CASSQGGPWGQPQHF.

The gene calls are TRBV19 and TRBJ2-7; the D gene is possibly TRBD1 (5 bases). V lost 5 bases, J lost 2 bases, and 16 bases lay in between. The CDR3 contains 15 residues. CDR1 and CDR2 from the germline V gene are LNHDA and SQIVND (reference sequence). CDR3 loop: CASSASGNGAYEQYF. The CDR3 bases are TGTGCCAGTAGTGCTTCAGGGAATGGGGCCTACGAGCAGTACTTC.

The V and J genes are TRBV7-8 and TRBJ2-3; no reliable D call. Trimming took off 3 bases at V and 2 bases at J, with 3 bases between the two ends. The length of the CDR3 is 12 residues. Per the germline V gene, CDR1 is SGHVS and CDR2 is FQNEAQ. The CDR3: CASSFLTDTQYF. The CDR3 DNA reads TGTGCCAGCAGCTTCCTCACAGATACGCAGTATTTT.

The genes are TRBV6-5 and TRBJ2-2; no clear D gene. Germline V gene lookup returns CDR1 MNHEY and CDR2 SVGAGI. The V gene lost 2 bases and the J gene lost 6 bases, with 7 bases spanning the gap. The CDR3 runs 13 residues. The CDR3, as DNA: TGTGCCAGCAGTTACCGGAGTTCCGGGGAGCTGTTTTTT. As protein: CASSYRSSGELFF.

The chain links TRBV4-3 to TRBJ2-3; 12 nucleotides line up with TRBD2. The CDR3 spans 15 residues. Germline lookup yields CDR1 LGHNA and CDR2 YSLEER. J gave up 5 bases and V 3 bases, and 3 bases lay outside the gene matches. This chain's CDR3 is CASSQLAGGRDTQYF. As DNA, the CDR3 is TGCGCCAGCAGCCAGCTAGCGGGGGGGCGAGATACGCAGTATTTT.

The gene calls are TRBV5-1 and TRBJ2-5, with D possibly being TRBD1 (6 bases). Germline values: CDR1 SGHRS, CDR2 YFSETQ. This CDR3 comprises 16 residues. V was shortened by 0 bases and J by 0 bases, with 12 bases between the two germline ends. The CDR3, as DNA: TGCGCCAGCAGCTTGGAGCCAGACAGGTACCAAGAGACCCAGTACTTC. The encoded protein is CASSLEPDRYQETQYF.

As regards this clone: With only one base between it and a far larger clone, this is likely a read error. The CDR3 is CASSQDGSSGANVLTF. Written as DNA, the CDR3 is TGCGCCAGCAGCCAAGATGGCAGCTCTGGGGCCAACGTCCTGACTTTC. V and J are TRBV5-4 and TRBJ2-6, with D unresolved. Germline assignment: CDR1 SGHNT and CDR2 YYREEE (reference sequence). The CDR3 contains 16 residues. The entire variable domain, with the rest obtained from reference TRBV5-4 and TRBJ2-6, is as follows: ETGVTQSPTHLIKTRGQQVTLRCSSQSGHNTVSWYQQALGQGPQFIFQYYREEENGRGNFPPRFSGLQFPNYSSELNVNALELDDSALYLCASSQDGSSGANVLTFGAGSRLTVL.

The chain employs TRBV15 and TRBJ2-7; 13 bases are shared with TRBD2. The CDR3 extends over 15 amino acids. V lost 0 bases, J lost 6 bases, and 2 bases stayed unmatched. Germline loops: CDR1 LNHNV, CDR2 YYDKDF (reference sequence). CDR3: CATSRDTSGGAEQYF. As DNA, the CDR3 is TGTGCCACCAGCAGAGATACTAGCGGGGGGGCCGAGCAGTACTTC.

This chain links TRBV6-5 with TRBJ2-1; D is unclear. The CDR3 sequence is 15 residues long. Trimming took 7 bases from V and 5 from J, leaving 18 bases between them. Germline V gene data show CDR1 as MNHEY and CDR2 as SVGAGI. DNA of the CDR3: TGTGCCAGCAAGCTGACTCAAGGAACCCACAATGAGCAGTTCTTC. The encoded protein is CASKLTQGTHNEQFF.

The V gene is TRBV9, the J gene TRBJ1-2, with a weak D call TRBD1 (5 bases). Trimming shortened V by 3 bases and J by 3 bases, and 9 bases separated the two germline ends. This CDR3 comprises 13 residues. CDR1 SGDLS and CDR2 YYNGEE come from the germline V gene. For the CDR3, the DNA is TGTGCCAGCAGCGCCGGACAAGACTATGGCTACACCTTC. Protein sequence: CASSAGQDYGYTF.

This chain joins TRBV7-6 and TRBJ2-7; D uncertain. The V and J ends lost 5 bases and 2 bases respectively, with 13 bases between them. The CDR3 is 14 amino acids. CDR1 SGHVS and CDR2 FNYEAQ come from the germline V gene. Written as DNA, the CDR3 is TGTGCCAGCAGCCCCTACCTTGGGCCCTACGAGCAGTACTTC. Translated: CASSPYLGPYEQYF.

This chain uses TRBV15 with TRBJ1-1; 7 nucleotides align to TRBD1. Germline V gene data show CDR1 as LNHNV and CDR2 as YYDKDF (reference sequence). V lost 0 bases and J lost 5; bases outside the gene matches: 9. The CDR3 extends over 16 amino acids. The CDR3 DNA sequence: TGTGCCACCAGCAGAGATCTCGGAGGGGGCGCGACTGAAGCTTTCTTT. It yields the protein CATSRDLGGGATEAFF.

The chain carries TRBV25-1 and TRBJ1-2; no clear D. CDR1 and CDR2 from the germline V gene are MGHDK and SYGVNS. V was pared by 1 base and J by 6 bases, with 12 bases between. The CDR3 extends over 14 amino acids. The CDR3 sequence is CASSEFFQADGYTF. CDR3 coding DNA: TGTGCCAGCAGTGAATTTTTCCAAGCGGATGGCTACACCTTC.

This chain joins TRBV4-2 and TRBJ1-2; D unclear. Germline loops: CDR1 LGHNA, CDR2 YNFKEQ. The CDR3 is 12 residues long. V was clipped by 4 bases and J by 10 bases, with 13 bases between them. As DNA, the CDR3 is TGTGCCAGCAGCCCGGGGAGACGGGACTACACCTTC. This encodes CASSPGRRDYTF.

This clone is medium-sized in the sample. The V gene is TRBV6-4, the J gene TRBJ2-1, with 8 bases aligning to TRBD1. Germline V gives CDR1 MRHNA, CDR2 SNTAGT. V lost 4 bases to trimming and J lost 8 bases; unmatched junction nucleotides: 7. This CDR3 is built from 14 residues. This chain's CDR3 is CASSARAGGHEQFF. The CDR3, as DNA: TGTGCCAGCAGTGCCCGGGCAGGGGGCCATGAGCAGTTCTTC.

The J gene is TRBJ1-5, the V gene TRBV30; 7 bases agree with TRBD1. From germline, CDR1 is GTSNPN and CDR2 SVGIG (reference sequence). This CDR3 is built from 12 residues. V lost 5 bases and J lost 4; bases outside the gene matches: 2. The CDR3 loop is CAWGTVNQPQHF. CDR3 bases: TGTGCCTGGGGGACAGTAAATCAGCCCCAGCATTTT.

This chain links TRBV6-1 with TRBJ1-4, with unresolved D. The CDR3 is 15 amino acids. Germline-derived CDR1 and CDR2 are MNHNS and SASEGT. Trimming stripped 5 bases from V and 5 bases from J, with 15 bases between. This chain's CDR3 is CASSKPRVGNEKLFF. CDR3 nucleotide sequence: TGTGCCAGCAGTAAGCCGAGGGTTGGGAATGAAAAACTGTTTTTT.

This chain connects TRBV5-1 to TRBJ2-7, with TRBD1 as a possible D gene (6 bases). Trimming pared 4 bases from V and 3 bases from J, leaving 14 bases between. The CDR3 runs 14 residues. Germline V lookup: CDR1 SGHRS, CDR2 YFSETQ. The CDR3 DNA follows: TGCGCCAGCAGCATCCGGGACACACACTACGAGCAGTACTTC. Translated: CASSIRDTHYEQYF.